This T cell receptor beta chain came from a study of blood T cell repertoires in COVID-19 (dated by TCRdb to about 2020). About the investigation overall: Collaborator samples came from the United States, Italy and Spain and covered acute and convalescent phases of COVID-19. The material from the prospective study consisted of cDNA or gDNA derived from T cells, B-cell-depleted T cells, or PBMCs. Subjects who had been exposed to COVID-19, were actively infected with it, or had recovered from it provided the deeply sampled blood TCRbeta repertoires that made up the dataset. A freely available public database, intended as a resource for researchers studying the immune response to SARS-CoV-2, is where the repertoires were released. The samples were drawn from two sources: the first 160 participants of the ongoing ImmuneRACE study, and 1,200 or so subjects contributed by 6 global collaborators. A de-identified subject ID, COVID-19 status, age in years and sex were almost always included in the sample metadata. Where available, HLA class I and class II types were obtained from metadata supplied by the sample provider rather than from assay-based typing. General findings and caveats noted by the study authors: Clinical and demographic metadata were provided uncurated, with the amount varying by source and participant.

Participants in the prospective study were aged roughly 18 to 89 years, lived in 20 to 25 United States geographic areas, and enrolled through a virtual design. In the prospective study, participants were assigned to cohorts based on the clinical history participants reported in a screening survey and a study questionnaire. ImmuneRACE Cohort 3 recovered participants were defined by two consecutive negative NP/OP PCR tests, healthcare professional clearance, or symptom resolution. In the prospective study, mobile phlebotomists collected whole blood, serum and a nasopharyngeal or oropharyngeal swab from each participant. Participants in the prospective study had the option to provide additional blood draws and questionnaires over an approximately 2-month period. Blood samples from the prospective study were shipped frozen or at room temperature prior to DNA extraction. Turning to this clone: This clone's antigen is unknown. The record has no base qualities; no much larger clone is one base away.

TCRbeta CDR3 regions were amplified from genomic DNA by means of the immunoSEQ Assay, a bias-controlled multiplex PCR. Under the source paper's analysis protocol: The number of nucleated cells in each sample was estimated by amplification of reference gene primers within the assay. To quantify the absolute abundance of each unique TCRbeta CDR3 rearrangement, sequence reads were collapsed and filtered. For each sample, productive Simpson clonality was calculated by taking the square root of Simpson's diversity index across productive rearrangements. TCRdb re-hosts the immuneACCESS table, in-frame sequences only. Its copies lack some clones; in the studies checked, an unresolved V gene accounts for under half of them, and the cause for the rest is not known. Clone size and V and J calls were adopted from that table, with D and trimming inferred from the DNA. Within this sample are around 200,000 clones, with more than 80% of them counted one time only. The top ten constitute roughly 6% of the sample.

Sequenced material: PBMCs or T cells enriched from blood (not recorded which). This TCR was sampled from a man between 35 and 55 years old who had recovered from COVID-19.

The nucleotides read TGTGCCAGTAGTATGGACAGAACTGGGGCCAACGTCCTGACTTTC. It translates as CASSMDRTGANVLTF. Recombination linked TRBV19 to TRBJ2-6, and the D gene may be TRBD1, 6 bases matching. Inclusive of the bounding cysteine and phenylalanine, the CDR3 is 15 residues long. The only DNA kept is the CDR3, 45 bases in frame from the first base. V gives up 3 bases and J gives up 2 bases, and the segment between their germline ends measures 8 bases. CDR1 and CDR2 are drawn from the germline V gene (reference sequence): LNHDA, SQIVND.